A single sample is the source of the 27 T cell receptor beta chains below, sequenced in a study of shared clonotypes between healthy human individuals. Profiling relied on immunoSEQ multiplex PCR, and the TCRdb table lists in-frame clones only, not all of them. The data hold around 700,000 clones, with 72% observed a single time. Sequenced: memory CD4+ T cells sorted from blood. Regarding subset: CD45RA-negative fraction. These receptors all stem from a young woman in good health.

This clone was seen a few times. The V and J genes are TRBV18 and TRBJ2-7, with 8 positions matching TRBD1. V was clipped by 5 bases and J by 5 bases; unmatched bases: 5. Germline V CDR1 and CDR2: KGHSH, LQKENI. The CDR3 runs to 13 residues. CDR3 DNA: TGTGCCAGCTCAGGCGGGACAGGAGACGAGCAGTACTTC. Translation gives CASSGGTGDEQYF.

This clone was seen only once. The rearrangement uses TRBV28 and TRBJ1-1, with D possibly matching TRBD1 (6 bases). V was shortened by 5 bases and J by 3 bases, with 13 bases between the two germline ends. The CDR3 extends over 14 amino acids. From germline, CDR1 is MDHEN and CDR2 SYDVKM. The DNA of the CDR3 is TGTGCCAGCAGTCCCCTACAGGGTGACACTGAAGCTTTCTTT. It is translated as CASSPLQGDTEAFF. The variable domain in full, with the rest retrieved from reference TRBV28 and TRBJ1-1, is DVKVTQSSRYLVKRTGEKVFLECVQDMDHENMFWYRQDPGLGLRLIYFSYDVKMKEKGDIPEGYSVSREKKERFSLILESASTNQTSMYLCASSPLQGDTEAFFGQGTRLTVV.

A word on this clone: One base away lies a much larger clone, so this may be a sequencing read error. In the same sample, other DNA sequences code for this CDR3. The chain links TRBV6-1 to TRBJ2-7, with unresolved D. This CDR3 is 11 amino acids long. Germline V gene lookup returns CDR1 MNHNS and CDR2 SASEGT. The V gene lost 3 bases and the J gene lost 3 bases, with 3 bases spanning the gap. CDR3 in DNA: TGTGCCAGCAGTGAGAACTACGAGCAGTACTTC. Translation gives CASSENYEQYF.

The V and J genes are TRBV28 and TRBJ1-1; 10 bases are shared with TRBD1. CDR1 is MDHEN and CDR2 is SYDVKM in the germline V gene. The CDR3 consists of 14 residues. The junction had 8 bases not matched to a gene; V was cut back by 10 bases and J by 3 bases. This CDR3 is CATWTGGEDTEAFF. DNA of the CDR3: TGTGCCACCTGGACAGGGGGAGAGGACACTGAAGCTTTCTTT.

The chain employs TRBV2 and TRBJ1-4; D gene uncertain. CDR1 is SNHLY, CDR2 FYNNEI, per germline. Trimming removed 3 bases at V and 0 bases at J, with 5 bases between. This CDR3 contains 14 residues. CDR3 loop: CASSDRSTNEKLFF. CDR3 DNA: TGTGCCAGCAGTGACAGATCAACTAATGAAAAACTGTTTTTT.

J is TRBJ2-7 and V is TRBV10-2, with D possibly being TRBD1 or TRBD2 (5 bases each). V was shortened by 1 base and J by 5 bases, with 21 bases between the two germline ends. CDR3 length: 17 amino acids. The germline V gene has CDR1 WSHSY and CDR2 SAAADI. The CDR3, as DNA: TGCGCCAGCAGTGAGTACTTGGGGGACCTAACCCACCACGAGCAGTACTTC. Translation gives CASSEYLGDLTHHEQYF.

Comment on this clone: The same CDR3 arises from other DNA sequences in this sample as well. The CDR3 coding sequence is TGTGCCAGTAGTAAAGGTTACAATGAGCAGTTCTTC. As protein: CASSKGYNEQFF. The rearrangement links TRBV19 to TRBJ2-1; D remains ambiguous. CDR3 size: 12 residues. V lost 4 bases to trimming and J lost 4 bases, with 5 bases between them. Per the germline V gene, CDR1 is LNHDA and CDR2 is SQIVND (reference sequence).

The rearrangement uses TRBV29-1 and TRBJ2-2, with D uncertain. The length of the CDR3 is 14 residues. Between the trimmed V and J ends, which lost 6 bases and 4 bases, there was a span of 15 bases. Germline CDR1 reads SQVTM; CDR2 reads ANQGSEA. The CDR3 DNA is TGCAGCGTCCCGCAGCTGGAATCCACCGGGGAGCTGTTTTTT. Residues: CSVPQLESTGELFF.

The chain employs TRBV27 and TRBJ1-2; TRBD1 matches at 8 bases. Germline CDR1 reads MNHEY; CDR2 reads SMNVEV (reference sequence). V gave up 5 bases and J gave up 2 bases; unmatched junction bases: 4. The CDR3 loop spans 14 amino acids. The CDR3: CASSIRQGNYGYTF. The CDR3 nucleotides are TGTGCCAGCAGTATCCGACAGGGGAACTATGGCTACACCTTC.

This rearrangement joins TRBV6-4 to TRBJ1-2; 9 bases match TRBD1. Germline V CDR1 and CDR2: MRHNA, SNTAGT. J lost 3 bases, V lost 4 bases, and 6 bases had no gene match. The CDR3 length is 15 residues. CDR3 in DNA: TGTGCCAGCAGTGCCGGGACAGGGAAGGACTATGGCTACACCTTC. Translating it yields CASSAGTGKDYGYTF.

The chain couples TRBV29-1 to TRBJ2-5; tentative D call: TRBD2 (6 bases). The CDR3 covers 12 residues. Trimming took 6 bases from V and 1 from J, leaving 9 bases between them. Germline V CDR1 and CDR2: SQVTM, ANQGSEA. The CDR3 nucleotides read TGCAGCGTCCGGGAGAGCCAAGAGACCCAGTACTTC. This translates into CSVRESQETQYF.

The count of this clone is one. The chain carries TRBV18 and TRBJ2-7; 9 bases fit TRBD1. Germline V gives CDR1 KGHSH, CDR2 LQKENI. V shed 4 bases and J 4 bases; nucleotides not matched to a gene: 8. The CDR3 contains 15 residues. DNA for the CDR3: TGTGCCAGCTCACTCAAACAGGGGGCCCAATACGAGCAGTACTTC. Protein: CASSLKQGAQYEQYF.

This CDR3 is CASTGGFIGYTF. CDR3 coding DNA: TGTGCCAGCACCGGGGGTTTCATTGGCTACACCTTC. The V and J genes are TRBV28 and TRBJ1-2, with D possibly TRBD1 on 5 matching bases. Germline CDR1 and CDR2: MDHEN and SYDVKM. V lost 7 bases, J lost 7 bases, and 13 bases lay in between. The CDR3 totals 12 residues.

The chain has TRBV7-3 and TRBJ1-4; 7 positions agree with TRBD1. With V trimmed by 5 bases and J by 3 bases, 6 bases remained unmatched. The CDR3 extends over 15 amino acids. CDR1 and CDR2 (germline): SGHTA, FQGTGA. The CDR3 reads CASSQGGQPNEKLFF. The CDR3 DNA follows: TGTGCCAGCAGCCAAGGGGGACAGCCTAATGAAAAACTGTTTTTT.

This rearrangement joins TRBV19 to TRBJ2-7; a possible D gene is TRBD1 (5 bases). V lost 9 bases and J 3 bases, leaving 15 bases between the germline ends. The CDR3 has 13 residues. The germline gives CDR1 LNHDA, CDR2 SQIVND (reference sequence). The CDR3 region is CASTTTDHYEQYF. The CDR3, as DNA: TGTGCCAGCACCACGACAGATCACTACGAGCAGTACTTC.

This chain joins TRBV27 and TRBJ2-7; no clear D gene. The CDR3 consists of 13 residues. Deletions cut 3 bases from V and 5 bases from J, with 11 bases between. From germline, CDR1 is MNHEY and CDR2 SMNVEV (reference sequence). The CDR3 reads CASSFQRFNEQYF. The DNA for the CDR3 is TGTGCCAGCAGTTTTCAAAGGTTCAACGAGCAGTACTTC.

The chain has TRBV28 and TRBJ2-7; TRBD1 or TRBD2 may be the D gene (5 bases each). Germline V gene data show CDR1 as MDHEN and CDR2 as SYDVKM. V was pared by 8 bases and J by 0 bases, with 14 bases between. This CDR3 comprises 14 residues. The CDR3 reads CASLSEGTSYEQYF. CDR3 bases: TGTGCCAGCCTATCAGAGGGGACCTCCTACGAGCAGTACTTC.

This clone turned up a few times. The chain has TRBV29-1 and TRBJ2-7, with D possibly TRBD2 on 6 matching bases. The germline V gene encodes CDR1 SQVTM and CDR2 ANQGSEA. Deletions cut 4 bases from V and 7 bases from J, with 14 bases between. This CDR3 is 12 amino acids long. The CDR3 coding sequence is TGCAGCGTTGGGAGGGATTTGGGGGAGCAGTACTTC. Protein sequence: CSVGRDLGEQYF.

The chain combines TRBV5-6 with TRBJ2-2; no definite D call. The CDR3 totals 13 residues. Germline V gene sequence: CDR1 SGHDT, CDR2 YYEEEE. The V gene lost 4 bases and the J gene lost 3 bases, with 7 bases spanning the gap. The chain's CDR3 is CASSKVYTGELFF. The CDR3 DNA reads TGTGCCAGCAGCAAGGTTTACACCGGGGAGCTGTTTTTT. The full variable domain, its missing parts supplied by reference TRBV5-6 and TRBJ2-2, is DAGVTQSPTHLIKTRGQQVTLRCSPKSGHDTVSWYQQALGQGPQFIFQYYEEEERQRGNFPDRFSGHQFPNYSSELNVNALLLGDSALYLCASSKVYTGELFFGEGSRLTVL.

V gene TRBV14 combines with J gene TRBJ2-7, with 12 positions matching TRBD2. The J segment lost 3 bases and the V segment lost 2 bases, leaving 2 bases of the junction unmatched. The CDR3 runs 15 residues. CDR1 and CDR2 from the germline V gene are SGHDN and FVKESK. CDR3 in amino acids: CASSQRTSGIYEQYF. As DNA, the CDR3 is TGTGCCAGCAGCCAACGGACTAGCGGGATCTACGAGCAGTACTTC. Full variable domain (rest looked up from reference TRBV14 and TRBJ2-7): EAGVTQFPSHSVIEKGQTVTLRCDPISGHDNLYWYRRVMGKEIKFLLHFVKESKQDESGMPNNRFLAERTGGTYSTLKVQPAELEDSGVYFCASSQRTSGIYEQYFGPGTRLTVT.

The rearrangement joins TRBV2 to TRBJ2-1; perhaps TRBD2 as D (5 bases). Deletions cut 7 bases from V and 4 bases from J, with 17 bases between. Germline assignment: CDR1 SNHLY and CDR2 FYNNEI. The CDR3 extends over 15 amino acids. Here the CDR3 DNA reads TGTGCCAGCAACCGGCCTAGCCCAATTTACAATGAGCAGTTCTTC. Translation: CASNRPSPIYNEQFF.

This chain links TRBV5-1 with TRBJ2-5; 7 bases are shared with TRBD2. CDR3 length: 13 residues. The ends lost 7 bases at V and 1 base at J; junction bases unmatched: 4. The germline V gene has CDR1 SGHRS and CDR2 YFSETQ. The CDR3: CASDSGTQETQYF. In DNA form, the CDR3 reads TGCGCCAGCGACAGCGGGACCCAAGAGACCCAGTACTTC.

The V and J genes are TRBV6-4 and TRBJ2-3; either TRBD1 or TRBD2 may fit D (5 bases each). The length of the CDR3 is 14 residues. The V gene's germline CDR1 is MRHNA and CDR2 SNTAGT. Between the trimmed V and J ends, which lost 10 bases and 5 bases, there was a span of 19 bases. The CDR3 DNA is TGTGCCATAGCAGGGCAGCGGCGGATAGATACGCAGTATTTT. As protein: CAIAGQRRIDTQYF.

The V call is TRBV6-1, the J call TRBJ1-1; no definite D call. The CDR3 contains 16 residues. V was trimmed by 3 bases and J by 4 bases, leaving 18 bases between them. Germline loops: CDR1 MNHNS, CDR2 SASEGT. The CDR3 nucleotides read TGTGCCAGCAGTGATATATGGGCCCCCGTGGGCACTGAAGCTTTCTTT. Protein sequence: CASSDIWAPVGTEAFF.

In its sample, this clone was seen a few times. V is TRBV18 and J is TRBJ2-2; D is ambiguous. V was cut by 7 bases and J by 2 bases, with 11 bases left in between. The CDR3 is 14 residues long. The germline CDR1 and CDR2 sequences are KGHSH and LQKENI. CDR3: CASCGNPNTGELFF. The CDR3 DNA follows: TGTGCCAGCTGTGGAAACCCCAACACCGGGGAGCTGTTTTTT. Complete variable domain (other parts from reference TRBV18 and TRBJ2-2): NAGVMQNPRHLVRRRGQEARLRCSPMKGHSHVYWYRQLPEEGLKFMVYLQKENIIDESGMPKERFSAEFPKEGPSILRIQQVVRGDSAAYFCASCGNPNTGELFFGEGSRLTVL.

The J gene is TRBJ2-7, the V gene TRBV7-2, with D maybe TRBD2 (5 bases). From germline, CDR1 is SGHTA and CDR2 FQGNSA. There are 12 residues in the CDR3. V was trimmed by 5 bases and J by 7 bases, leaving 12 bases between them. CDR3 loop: CASSREDGEQYF. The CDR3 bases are TGTGCCAGCAGCCGGGAAGACGGGGAGCAGTACTTC.

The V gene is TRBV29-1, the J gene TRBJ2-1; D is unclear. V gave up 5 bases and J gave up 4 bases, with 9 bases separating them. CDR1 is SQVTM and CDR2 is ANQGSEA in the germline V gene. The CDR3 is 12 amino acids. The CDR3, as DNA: TGCAGCGTTCGTGCAGCTTACAATGAGCAGTTCTTC. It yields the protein CSVRAAYNEQFF.